Listed below are T cell receptor beta chains from one sample, sequenced in a study of shared clonotypes between healthy human individuals. This table comes from immunoSEQ multiplex PCR, and its TCRdb copy is limited to in-frame clones, with some not included. Among hundreds of thousands of clones, 90% to 95% were seen once, and the ten largest hold around 24%. Sequenced input: naive CD8+ T cells sorted from blood. The receptors come from a man aged 25-45 years in good health. Each CDR3 is given with its conserved first and last residue. D genes are given only for firm matches. Clone size, where shown, is once, few, many, or a class for clones that have expanded.

J gene: TRBJ2-7
V gene: TRBV7-2
D gene: -
clone size: -
CDR3 DNA: TGTGCCAGCAGCCGCGACGGGTCCCCTGGGACTTACTACGAGCAGTACTTC
CDR3 protein: CASSRDGSPGTYYEQYF

J gene: TRBJ2-1
V gene: TRBV28
D gene: TRBD1
clone size: -
CDR3 DNA: TGTGCCAGCAGTTTATCGACAGGGCCGAACTACAATGAGCAGTTCTTC
CDR3 protein: CASSLSTGPNYNEQFF

J gene: TRBJ2-7
V gene: TRBV9
D gene: TRBD2
clone size: -
CDR3 DNA: TGTGCCAGCAGCCCCACCCGGGGAGCGGGAATACTCTCCGAGCAGTACTTC
CDR3 protein: CASSPTRGAGILSEQYF

J gene: TRBJ2-1
V gene: TRBV27
D gene: -
clone size: -
CDR3 DNA: TGTGCCAGCAGTTCCGCCTCTAGGTATCGGGACAATGAGCAGTTCTTC
CDR3 protein: CASSSASRYRDNEQFF

J gene: TRBJ2-1
V gene: TRBV7-9
D gene: TRBD1
clone size: -
CDR3 DNA: TGTGCCAGCAGCTTCACCGGGACAGAGTACAATGAGCAGTTCTTC
CDR3 protein: CASSFTGTEYNEQFF

J gene: TRBJ2-5
V gene: TRBV18
D gene: -
clone size: once
CDR3 DNA: TGTGCCAGCTCACCCGTGTCTCGAGGGTGGGAGACCCAGTACTTC
CDR3 protein: CASSPVSRGWETQYF

J gene: TRBJ1-5
V gene: TRBV7-9
D gene: -
clone size: few
CDR3 DNA: TGTGCCAGCAGCTTAGCCCACAACTCCCAGCATTTT
CDR3 protein: CASSLAHNSQHF

J gene: TRBJ2-3
V gene: TRBV19
D gene: -
clone size: -
CDR3 DNA: TGTGCCAGTAGGGACACTAGCTACCGGAGCACAGATACGCAGTATTTT
CDR3 protein: CASRDTSYRSTDTQYF

J gene: TRBJ1-1
V gene: TRBV6-5
D gene: TRBD1
clone size: -
CDR3 DNA: TGTGCCAGCAGTCTCTCGACAGGGATGAACACTGAAGCTTTCTTT
CDR3 protein: CASSLSTGMNTEAFF

J gene: TRBJ1-3
V gene: TRBV29-1
D gene: -
clone size: -
CDR3 DNA: TGCAGCGCGGACACTCAAGACTCTGGAAACACCATATATTTT
CDR3 protein: CSADTQDSGNTIYF

J gene: TRBJ1-5
V gene: TRBV7-9
D gene: -
clone size: few
CDR3 DNA: TGTGCCAGCAGCTTTGACGGGGGCGATGAACATTTT
CDR3 protein: CASSFDGGDEHF

J gene: TRBJ2-2
V gene: TRBV28
D gene: TRBD2
clone size: -
CDR3 DNA: TGTGCCAGCAGGACAAGCCGTCGGGAGGTTGCGGTCCGCAGCGCCGGGGAGCTGTTTTTT
CDR3 protein: CASRTSRREVAVRSAGELFF

J gene: TRBJ2-2
V gene: TRBV4-1
D gene: TRBD2
clone size: -
CDR3 DNA: TGCGCCAGCAGCTGGAAGAGCGGGACCCCGAACACCGGGGAGCTGTTTTTT
CDR3 protein: CASSWKSGTPNTGELFF

J gene: TRBJ1-5
V gene: TRBV5-5
D gene: -
clone size: -
CDR3 DNA: TGTGCCAGCAGCTTTGATGGCTTCAATCAGCCCCAGCATTTT
CDR3 protein: CASSFDGFNQPQHF

J gene: TRBJ2-1
V gene: TRBV14
D gene: TRBD1
clone size: -
CDR3 DNA: TGTGCCAGCAGCCAATTCGGGACAGGGCTTTACAATGAGCAGTTCTTC
CDR3 protein: CASSQFGTGLYNEQFF

J gene: TRBJ1-1
V gene: TRBV5-4
D gene: TRBD1
clone size: -
CDR3 DNA: TGTGCCAGCAGCCGGGGACAGGGGGGGACTGAAGCTTTCTTT
CDR3 protein: CASSRGQGGTEAFF

J gene: TRBJ2-7
V gene: TRBV28
D gene: TRBD2
clone size: -
CDR3 DNA: TGTGCCAGCAGAGGGACCGGGACTAGAGAAACCTACGAGCAGTACTTC
CDR3 protein: CASRGTGTRETYEQYF

J gene: TRBJ2-5
V gene: TRBV28
D gene: -
clone size: once
CDR3 DNA: TGTGCCAGCAGTTTAACAGGGGGGGACCTCTGGGAGACCCAGTACTTC
CDR3 protein: CASSLTGGDLWETQYF

J gene: TRBJ2-3
V gene: TRBV27
D gene: -
clone size: -
CDR3 DNA: TGTGCCAGCAGAGGGGATACGCAGTATTTT
CDR3 protein: CASRGDTQYF

J gene: TRBJ2-7
V gene: TRBV14
D gene: TRBD2
clone size: -
CDR3 DNA: TGTGCCAGCAGCATGCTAGCGGGGAACGCCTACGAGCAGTACTTC
CDR3 protein: CASSMLAGNAYEQYF

J gene: TRBJ2-1
V gene: TRBV25-1
D gene: -
clone size: -
CDR3 DNA: TGTGCCAGCAGGAGGGGCCTAGAGATTTACAATGAGCAGTTCTTC
CDR3 protein: CASRRGLEIYNEQFF

J gene: TRBJ2-5
V gene: TRBV10-3
D gene: -
clone size: -
CDR3 DNA: TGTGCCATCAGTGACAGGGGAGAGACCCAGTACTTC
CDR3 protein: CAISDRGETQYF

J gene: TRBJ2-1
V gene: TRBV27
D gene: TRBD2
clone size: -
CDR3 DNA: TGTGCCAGCAGAAATCTAGCGGGAGTAAACAATGAGCAGTTCTTC
CDR3 protein: CASRNLAGVNNEQFF

J gene: TRBJ2-1
V gene: TRBV27
D gene: -
clone size: -
CDR3 DNA: TGTGCCAGCAGTTTGCGTGGCTACAATGAGCAGTTCTTC
CDR3 protein: CASSLRGYNEQFF

J gene: TRBJ2-2
V gene: TRBV4-2
D gene: -
clone size: -
CDR3 DNA: TGTGCCAGCAGCGCCCACTTGACAGGGAACACCGGGGAGCTGTTTTTT
CDR3 protein: CASSAHLTGNTGELFF

J gene: TRBJ2-7
V gene: TRBV27
D gene: -
clone size: -
CDR3 DNA: TGTGCCAGCAGTTTAGGCAACGAGCAGTACTTC
CDR3 protein: CASSLGNEQYF

J gene: TRBJ1-5
V gene: TRBV7-2
D gene: -
clone size: -
CDR3 DNA: TGTGCCAGCAGCCTTAGTTCGGGGGGCAATCAGCCCCAGCATTTT
CDR3 protein: CASSLSSGGNQPQHF

J gene: TRBJ2-3
V gene: TRBV10-2
D gene: -
clone size: -
CDR3 DNA: TGCGCCAGCAGTGACGGGGGCACAGATACGCAGTATTTT
CDR3 protein: CASSDGGTDTQYF

J gene: TRBJ2-2
V gene: TRBV28
D gene: -
clone size: -
CDR3 DNA: TGTGCCAGCAGCAAGACAGAGCTGAACACCGGGGAGCTGTTTTTT
CDR3 protein: CASSKTELNTGELFF

J gene: TRBJ2-3
V gene: TRBV6-1
D gene: TRBD2
clone size: -
CDR3 DNA: TGTGCCAGCAGTGAATGGACTAGCGATAGCACAGATACGCAGTATTTT
CDR3 protein: CASSEWTSDSTDTQYF

J gene: TRBJ2-1
V gene: TRBV11-2
D gene: TRBD2
clone size: -
CDR3 DNA: TGTGCCAGCAGCCGGACTAGCGGGAGGTTCTCCTACAATGAGCAGTTCTTC
CDR3 protein: CASSRTSGRFSYNEQFF

J gene: TRBJ2-5
V gene: TRBV6-5
D gene: -
clone size: -
CDR3 DNA: TGTGCCAGCAGTCCGGACAAGTTTTCCTCTGAGACCCAGTACTTC
CDR3 protein: CASSPDKFSSETQYF

J gene: TRBJ2-1
V gene: TRBV19
D gene: -
clone size: -
CDR3 DNA: TGTGCCAGTAGTACCCCCAGGGGACTTTCCTACAATGAGCAGTTCTTC
CDR3 protein: CASSTPRGLSYNEQFF

J gene: TRBJ2-1
V gene: TRBV7-3
D gene: -
clone size: -
CDR3 DNA: TGTGCCAGCAGCGTAGAATCCACGGTAGGCAATGAGCAGTTCTTC
CDR3 protein: CASSVESTVGNEQFF

J gene: TRBJ2-1
V gene: TRBV12-5
D gene: TRBD1
clone size: -
CDR3 DNA: TGTGCTAGTGGTTTGGCGGACAGGGGTGAGCAGTTCTTC
CDR3 protein: CASGLADRGEQFF

J gene: TRBJ2-1
V gene: TRBV7-9
D gene: TRBD2
clone size: -
CDR3 DNA: TGTGCCAGCATCGCTAGCGGCCATTACAATGAGCAGTTCTTC
CDR3 protein: CASIASGHYNEQFF

J gene: TRBJ2-6
V gene: TRBV27
D gene: -
clone size: -
CDR3 DNA: TGTGCCAGCAGTTTTCTGTCTTCTATGGGGGGCTCTGGGGCCAACGTCCTGACTTTC
CDR3 protein: CASSFLSSMGGSGANVLTF

J gene: TRBJ2-3
V gene: TRBV7-6
D gene: -
clone size: -
CDR3 DNA: TGTGCCAGCAGCGCCCTTGGAGGCCACACAGATACGCAGTATTTT
CDR3 protein: CASSALGGHTDTQYF

J gene: TRBJ1-3
V gene: TRBV15
D gene: -
clone size: -
CDR3 DNA: TGTGCCACCAGCAGCGGGACTTCTGGAAACACCATATATTTT
CDR3 protein: CATSSGTSGNTIYF

J gene: TRBJ2-7
V gene: TRBV7-9
D gene: -
clone size: -
CDR3 DNA: TGTGCCAGCAGCGGGCGGGTAACCTACGAGCAGTACTTC
CDR3 protein: CASSGRVTYEQYF

J gene: TRBJ2-7
V gene: TRBV25-1
D gene: -
clone size: -
CDR3 DNA: TGTGCCAGCAGTGAAAGCACATACGAGCAGTACTTC
CDR3 protein: CASSESTYEQYF

J gene: TRBJ2-7
V gene: TRBV28
D gene: -
clone size: -
CDR3 DNA: TGTGCCAGCAGTTTGATAGGCTTCTCCTACGAGCAGTACTTC
CDR3 protein: CASSLIGFSYEQYF

J gene: TRBJ2-5
V gene: TRBV30
D gene: -
clone size: -
CDR3 DNA: TGTGCCTGGAGTATGGGTAGCCAAGAGACCCAGTACTTC
CDR3 protein: CAWSMGSQETQYF

J gene: TRBJ2-7
V gene: TRBV29-1
D gene: TRBD1
clone size: once
CDR3 DNA: TGCAGCGCAACCTTACCGGGACAGGGGGCGCGTTACGAGCAGTACTTC
CDR3 protein: CSATLPGQGARYEQYF

J gene: TRBJ1-2
V gene: TRBV27
D gene: TRBD1
clone size: -
CDR3 DNA: TGTGCCAGCAGTTTTCAGGGGGCGTATGGCTACACCTTC
CDR3 protein: CASSFQGAYGYTF

J gene: TRBJ1-1
V gene: TRBV28
D gene: -
clone size: -
CDR3 DNA: TGTGCCAGCAGTTTCCCTGGGTTGAACACTGAAGCTTTCTTT
CDR3 protein: CASSFPGLNTEAFF

J gene: TRBJ1-5
V gene: TRBV6-6
D gene: -
clone size: once
CDR3 DNA: TGTGCCAGCAGTCCAGCGTCGGAGGGTAATCAGCCCCAGCATTTT
CDR3 protein: CASSPASEGNQPQHF

J gene: TRBJ2-2
V gene: TRBV2
D gene: -
clone size: -
CDR3 DNA: TGTGCCAGCAGCCCCCCGGGTGTGAACACCGGGGAGCTGTTTTTT
CDR3 protein: CASSPPGVNTGELFF

J gene: TRBJ1-2
V gene: TRBV5-6
D gene: -
clone size: -
CDR3 DNA: TGTGCCAGCAGCTGGGTGGGAGATGGCTACACCTTC
CDR3 protein: CASSWVGDGYTF

J gene: TRBJ2-7
V gene: TRBV29-1
D gene: TRBD1
clone size: -
CDR3 DNA: TGCAGCGCCCGGACAGGGGGTGCGTACGAGCAGTACTTC
CDR3 protein: CSARTGGAYEQYF

J gene: TRBJ2-7
V gene: TRBV6-5
D gene: -
clone size: few
CDR3 DNA: TGTGCCATCACCTTCCCTTGGTACCCCTACGAGCAGTACTTC
CDR3 protein: CAITFPWYPYEQYF

J gene: TRBJ2-5
V gene: TRBV29-1
D gene: TRBD1
clone size: -
CDR3 DNA: TGCAGCCCTTGGGACAGTGGGGGGACCCAGTACTTC
CDR3 protein: CSPWDSGGTQYF

J gene: TRBJ2-5
V gene: TRBV6-6
D gene: -
clone size: -
CDR3 DNA: TGTGCCAGCAGCTTCCGAGAGACCCAGTACTTC
CDR3 protein: CASSFRETQYF

J gene: TRBJ2-3
V gene: TRBV28
D gene: -
clone size: -
CDR3 DNA: TGTGCCAGCAGTACGGTGATACTGAACACAGATACGCAGTATTTT
CDR3 protein: CASSTVILNTDTQYF

J gene: TRBJ2-7
V gene: TRBV7-9
D gene: -
clone size: -
CDR3 DNA: TGTGCCAGCAGCGACCGAGGGACTGGCGCTCGCGAGCAGTACTTC
CDR3 protein: CASSDRGTGAREQYF

J gene: TRBJ2-1
V gene: TRBV7-3
D gene: -
clone size: -
CDR3 DNA: TGTGCCAGCAGCTTATCGGGGTCCCTTAACAATGAGCAGTTCTTC
CDR3 protein: CASSLSGSLNNEQFF